This TCR beta chain was recovered during a study of OX40 agonist ivuxolimab in advanced cancers. Study-wide background: All patients had ivuxolimab intravenously every 2 weeks at 0.01 to 10 mg/kg.

Assay used: immunoSEQ multiplex PCR; TCRdb lists only in-frame clones, some missing. The sample records 100,000 to 150,000 clones, 85% to 95% being singletons. The germline V gene has CDR1 SGHTA and CDR2 FQGNSA. V lost 5 bases, J lost 5 bases, and 19 bases lay in between. The CDR3 covers 16 residues. The source material was CD4+ or CD8+ T cells sorted from blood, sampled in a trial of the OX40 agonist ivuxolimab. The clonotype was recovered from an adult with an advanced solid tumor such as melanoma, head and neck, liver or kidney cancer. The chain joins TRBV7-2 to TRBJ2-1, with TRBD2 as a possible D gene (5 bases). The CDR3 loop reads CASSPGNRIRHNEQFF. The CDR3, as DNA: TGTGCCAGCAGCCCCGGGAATAGGATAAGACACAATGAGCAGTTCTTC. The entire variable domain, with the rest obtained from reference TRBV7-2 and TRBJ2-1, is as follows: GAGVSQSPSNKVTEKGKDVELRCDPISGHTALYWYRQSLGQGLEFLIYFQGNSAPDKSGLPSDRFSAERTGGSVSTLTIQRTQQEDSAVYLCASSPGNRIRHNEQFFGPGTRLTVL.